This T cell receptor (beta chain) was recorded in a study of CD8 T cells in Susac syndrome. Reverse transcription of 0.5 to 1 ug RNA was performed with random hexamers. Across 54 Vbeta and 13 Jbeta, immunoSEQ multiplex PCR amplified TCR beta CDR3. TCRdb fed the immunoSEQ multiplex PCR reads into MiXCR, producing one record per CDR3 protein. Of around 200,000 distinct CDR3 sequences in the sample, just under 95% were seen once. The V gene lost 6 bases and the J gene lost 7 bases, with 12 bases spanning the gap. Germline V gives CDR1 LNHNV, CDR2 YYDKDF (reference sequence). The CDR3 covers 12 residues. The authors carried out high-throughput sequencing of TCR beta. They applied it to CD8+ and CD4+ T cells obtained from blood. The authors negatively isolated CD8+ and CD4+ T cells and FACS-enriched TEMRA cells.

The TCR was taken from a human donor with multiple sclerosis. The chain joins TRBV15 to TRBJ2-5, with D maybe TRBD2 (5 bases). Sequencing was performed on CD4+ T cells from PBMCs. The DNA for the CDR3 is TGTGCCACCAGTACCGGGGAAGGGACCCAGTACTTC. Its protein is CATSTGEGTQYF.